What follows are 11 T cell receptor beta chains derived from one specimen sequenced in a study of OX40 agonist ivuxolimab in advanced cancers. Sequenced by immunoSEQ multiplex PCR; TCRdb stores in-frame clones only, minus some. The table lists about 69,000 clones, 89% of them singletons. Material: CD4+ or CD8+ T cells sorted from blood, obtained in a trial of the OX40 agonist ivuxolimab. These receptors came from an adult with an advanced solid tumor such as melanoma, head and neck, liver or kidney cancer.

CDR3 DNA: TGTGCCTGGAGTGTACCGGGTCCAGATACGCAGTATTTT. It translates to CAWSVPGPDTQYF. V gene TRBV30 combines with J gene TRBJ2-3; no definite D call. From germline, CDR1 is GTSNPN and CDR2 SVGIG (reference sequence). The CDR3 has 13 amino acids. Trimming cost V 0 bases and J 4 bases, with 8 bases left between them. Combining the CDR3 with reference TRBV30 and TRBJ2-3 gives the whole variable domain SQTIHQWPATLVQPVGSPLSLECTVEGTSNPNLYWYRQAAGRGLQLLFYSVGIGQISSEVPQNLSASRPQDRQFILSSKKLLLSDSGFYLCAWSVPGPDTQYFGPGTRLTVL.

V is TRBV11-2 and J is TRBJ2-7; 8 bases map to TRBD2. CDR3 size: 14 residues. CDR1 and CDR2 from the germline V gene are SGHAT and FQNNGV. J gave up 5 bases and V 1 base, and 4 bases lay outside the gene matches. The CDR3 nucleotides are TGTGCCAGCAGCTTAGGCAGCGGGGGCGACGAGCAGTACTTC. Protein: CASSLGSGGDEQYF.

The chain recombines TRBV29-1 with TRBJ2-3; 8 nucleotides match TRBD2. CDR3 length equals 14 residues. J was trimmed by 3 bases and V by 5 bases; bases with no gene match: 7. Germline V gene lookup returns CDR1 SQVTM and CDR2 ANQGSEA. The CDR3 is CSVPRPGGTDTQYF. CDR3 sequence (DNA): TGCAGCGTTCCCAGACCGGGAGGGACAGATACGCAGTATTTT.

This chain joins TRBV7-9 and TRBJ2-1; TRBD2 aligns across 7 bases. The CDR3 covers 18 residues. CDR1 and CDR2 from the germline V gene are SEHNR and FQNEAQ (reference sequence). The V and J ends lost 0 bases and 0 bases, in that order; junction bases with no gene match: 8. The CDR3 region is CASSLASLAVSSYNEQFF. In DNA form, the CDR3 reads TGTGCCAGCAGCTTAGCGTCGCTAGCGGTTAGCTCCTACAATGAGCAGTTCTTC.

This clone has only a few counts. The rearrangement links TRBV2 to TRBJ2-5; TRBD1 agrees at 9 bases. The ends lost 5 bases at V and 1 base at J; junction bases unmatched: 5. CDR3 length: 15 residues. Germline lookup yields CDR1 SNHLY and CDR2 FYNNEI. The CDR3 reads CASSSPGQGQETQYF. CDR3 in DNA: TGTGCCAGCAGTTCACCGGGACAGGGCCAAGAGACCCAGTACTTC.

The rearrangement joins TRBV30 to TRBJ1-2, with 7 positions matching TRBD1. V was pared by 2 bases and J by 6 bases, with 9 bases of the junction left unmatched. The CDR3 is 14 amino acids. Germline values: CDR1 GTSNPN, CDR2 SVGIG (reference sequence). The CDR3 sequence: CAWSRNRGSDGYTF. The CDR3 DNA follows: TGTGCCTGGAGTAGGAACAGGGGATCGGATGGCTACACCTTC. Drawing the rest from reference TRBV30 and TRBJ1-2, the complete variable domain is SQTIHQWPATLVQPVGSPLSLECTVEGTSNPNLYWYRQAAGRGLQLLFYSVGIGQISSEVPQNLSASRPQDRQFILSSKKLLLSDSGFYLCAWSRNRGSDGYTFGSGTRLTVV.

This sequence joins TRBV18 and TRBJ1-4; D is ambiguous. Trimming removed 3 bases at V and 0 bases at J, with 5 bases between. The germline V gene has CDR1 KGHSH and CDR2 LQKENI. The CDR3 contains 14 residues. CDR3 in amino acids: CASSPVATNEKLFF. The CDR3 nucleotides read TGTGCCAGCTCACCGGTTGCAACTAATGAAAAACTGTTTTTT.

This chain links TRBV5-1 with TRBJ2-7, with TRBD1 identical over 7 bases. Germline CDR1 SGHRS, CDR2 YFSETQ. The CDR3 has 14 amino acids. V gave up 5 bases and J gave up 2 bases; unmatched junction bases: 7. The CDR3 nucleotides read TGCGCCAGCAGACAGGGGTCTCAACCCTACGAGCAGTACTTC. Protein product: CASRQGSQPYEQYF. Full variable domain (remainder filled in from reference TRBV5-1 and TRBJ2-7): KAGVTQTPRYLIKTRGQQVTLSCSPISGHRSVSWYQQTPGQGLQFLFEYFSETQRNKGNFPGRFSGRQFSNSRSEMNVSTLELGDSALYLCASRQGSQPYEQYFGPGTRLTVT.

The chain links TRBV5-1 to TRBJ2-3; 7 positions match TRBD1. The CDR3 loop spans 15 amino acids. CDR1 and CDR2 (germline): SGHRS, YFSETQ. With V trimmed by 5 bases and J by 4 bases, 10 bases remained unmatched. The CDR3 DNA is TGCGCCAGCAGGAAGGGACAGTTTGGGGCAGATACGCAGTATTTT. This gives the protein CASRKGQFGADTQYF.

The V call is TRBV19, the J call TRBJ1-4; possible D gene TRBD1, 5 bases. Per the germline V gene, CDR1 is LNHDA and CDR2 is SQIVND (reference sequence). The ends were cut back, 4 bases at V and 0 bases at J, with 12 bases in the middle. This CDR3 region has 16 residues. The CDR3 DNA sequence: TGTGCCAGTAGTAGGGGGACGTCTGCAACTAATGAAAAACTGTTTTTT. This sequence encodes CASSRGTSATNEKLFF.

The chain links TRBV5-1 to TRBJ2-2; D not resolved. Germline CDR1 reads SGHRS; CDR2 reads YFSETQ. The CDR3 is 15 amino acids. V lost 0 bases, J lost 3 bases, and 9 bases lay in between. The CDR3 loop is CASSLGATDTGELFF. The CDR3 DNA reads TGCGCCAGCAGCTTGGGGGCCACTGACACCGGGGAGCTGTTTTTT.